Reported below is one T cell receptor (beta chain). The CDR3 has 14 amino acids. Trimming took off 6 bases at V and 10 bases at J, with 21 bases between the two ends. CDR1 and CDR2 (germline): MDHEN, SYDVKM. This entry is derived from a study of blood T cell repertoires in COVID-19. Study details: The origin of the acute and convalescent COVID-19 samples was the United States, Italy and Spain.

Authors' processing steps: Researchers report that nucleated cell counts were estimated from reference gene primer amplification. Here immunoSEQ multiplex PCR was the method, and the copy in TCRdb shows in-frame clones only, minus some. V, J and clone size are taken as reported in that table, and D and trimming were inferred from the DNA itself. The profile shows about 240,000 clones, roughly 80% of them singletons. Followed over time, Seattle patients had been enrolled while infection was active. The chain carries TRBV28 and TRBJ1-1; D possibly corresponds to TRBD1 (6 bases). Material: peripheral blood. This receptor was taken from a woman of 80 years or more with COVID-19, enrolled during active disease. The CDR3 is CASRSDRGAGGAFF. CDR3 DNA sequence: TGTGCCAGCAGATCCGATCGGGGGGCAGGAGGAGCTTTCTTT.